The 22 T cell receptor beta chains below all came from one sample that was sequenced in a study of tumor and adjacent non-tumor tissue in lung cancer. Three rounds of nested PCR, following a modified ARM-PCR protocol, produced the TCRbeta library. MiXCR, run by TCRdb on the multiplex PCR reads, gives a single entry per CDR3 protein. The table has fewer than 85,000 distinct CDR3 sequences, about three quarters seen once. No cell sorting was done before RNA was extracted from the tissue. Sequencing was performed on lung tumor tissue. These receptors all come from a woman in her forties or fifties with non-small cell lung cancer.

Worth noting for this clonotype: An end of the junction does not agree with germline; a read error may underlie this. The chain links TRBV6-5 to TRBJ1-1; D gene uncertain. The CDR3 covers 17 residues. Germline lookup yields CDR1 MNHEY and CDR2 SVGAGI. CDR3 in DNA: TGTGCAAGCAGTTACTATGATGGTCGGCGGGGGAACACTGAAGCTTTCTTT. It encodes CASSYYDGRRGNTEAFF.

V and J are TRBV6-5 and TRBJ2-3, with unresolved D. In germline, CDR1 is MNHEY, CDR2 SVGAGI. V lost 9 bases and J lost 6, with 16 bases in between. CDR3 length: 13 amino acids. The CDR3 region has the DNA TGTGCCAGTAGCAAACGAGCGACGGATACGCAGTATTTT. Its protein product is CASSKRATDTQYF.

The chain uses TRBV20-1 and TRBJ1-1; D remains ambiguous. Trimming cost V 7 bases and J 4 bases, with 19 bases left between them. Germline V lookup: CDR1 DFQATT, CDR2 SNEGSKA (reference sequence). This CDR3 spans 14 amino acids. This CDR3 is CSVPIGTVSTEAFF. The CDR3 DNA sequence: TGCAGTGTCCCCATTGGTACGGTCAGCACTGAAGCTTTCTTT.

This clonotype was recorded at least ten times. The chain combines TRBV6-5 with TRBJ2-3; a possible D gene is TRBD2 (5 bases). V lost 0 bases and J lost 4, with 8 bases in between. The CDR3 has 14 amino acids. Germline CDR1 and CDR2: MNHEY and SVGAGI. For the CDR3, the DNA is TGTGCCAGCAGTTACTCGAGGGCCCCAGATACGCAGTATTTT. Its protein product is CASSYSRAPDTQYF.

About this clonotype: Without the conserved terminal phenylalanine or tryptophan, this CDR3 likely stems from a read error. This chain links TRBV5-1 with TRBJ2-2, with TRBD1 identical over 10 bases. The CDR3 extends over 15 amino acids. The V gene end was trimmed by 4 bases and the J gene end by 5 bases; junction bases not matched to a gene: 5. Germline V gene lookup returns CDR1 SGHRS and CDR2 YFSETQ. CDR3 region: CASSKGTGVTGELFL. The CDR3 nucleotides read TGCGCCAGCAGCAAAGGGACAGGGGTAACCGGGGAGCTGTTTTTA.

A note on this clonotype: Mismatch with germline at one junction end may stem from a read error. The chain has TRBV7-8 and TRBJ2-5; D gene uncertain. The germline V gene has CDR1 SGHVS and CDR2 FQNEAQ. This CDR3 contains 11 residues. The CDR3 DNA is TGTGCCAGCAGCTTGACGGAGACCCACTACTTC. It specifies CASSLTETHYF.

The chain carries TRBV4-2 and TRBJ2-3; 8 nucleotides match TRBD2. The CDR3 is 17 amino acids. Germline V gene lookup returns CDR1 LGHNA and CDR2 YNFKEQ. The V segment lost 8 bases and the J segment 2 bases; nucleotides outside the gene matches: 15. CDR3 sequence (DNA): TGTGCCAGCGGTCGTCACGCCGGGACTAGATACACAGATACGCAGTATTTT. This translates into CASGRHAGTRYTDTQYF.

This clonotype showed up many times. V and J are TRBV5-1 and TRBJ2-3, with D maybe TRBD1 (5 bases). CDR1 and CDR2 (germline): SGHRS, YFSETQ. V gave up 2 bases and J gave up 2 bases, with 15 bases separating them. The CDR3 runs to 16 residues. CDR3 bases: TGCGCCAGCAGCTTAAATCCGGCAGGGAACACAGATACGCAGTATTTT. Its translation is CASSLNPAGNTDTQYF.

Details on this clonotype: A junction end diverges from the germline sequence, so it may reflect a read error. The chain employs TRBV11-2 and TRBJ2-3; D gene uncertain. The germline V gene encodes CDR1 SGHAT and CDR2 FQNNGV. The CDR3 is made up of 13 amino acids. CDR3 amino acids: CVSSLISRDTQYF. DNA of the CDR3: TGTGTCAGCAGCTTGATAAGCCGAGATACGCAGTATTTT. Combining the CDR3 with reference TRBV11-2 and TRBJ2-3 gives the whole variable domain EAGVAQSPRYKIIEKRQSVAFWCNPISGHATLYWYQQILGQGPKLLIQFQNNGVVDDSQLPKDRFSAERLKGVDSTLKIQPAKLEDSAVYLCVSSLISRDTQYFGPGTRLTVL.

This clonotype was observed many times. The V and J genes are TRBV5-1 and TRBJ2-1, with D uncertain. Trimming removed 4 bases from V and 0 bases from J, with 14 bases in between. CDR1 and CDR2 (germline): SGHRS, YFSETQ. The CDR3 totals 16 residues. The CDR3 nucleotides read TGCGCCAGCAGCGAGCAGGCCGTTAGCTCCTACAATGAGCAGTTCTTC. Protein sequence: CASSEQAVSSYNEQFF.

Turning to this clonotype: A much larger clone differs from this one at a single base, so this may be a read error. This chain links TRBV20-1 with TRBJ2-1, with D tentatively TRBD2 (6 bases). CDR3 length equals 15 residues. Germline CDR1 reads DFQATT; CDR2 reads SNEGSKA (reference sequence). Trimming stripped 4 bases from V and 8 bases from J, with 21 bases between. The CDR3 spells CSATHGGSDVHEQFF. CDR3 nucleotide sequence: TGCAGTGCTACCCATGGAGGGAGTGATGTACATGAGCAGTTCTTC.

This sequence joins TRBV6-1 and TRBJ2-7; 8 bases align to TRBD1. J gave up 12 bases and V 7 bases, and 8 bases lay outside the gene matches. This CDR3 has 11 residues. The germline gives CDR1 MNHNS, CDR2 SASEGT. For the CDR3, the DNA is TGTGCCAGCACTGCACAGGGGGGCCTGTACTTC. Its protein product is CASTAQGGLYF.

CDR3 amino acids: CASNLGHLDTEAFF. CDR3 sequence (DNA): TGTGCCAGCAACTTGGGACACTTGGACACTGAAGCTTTCTTT. V usage is TRBV13 and J usage is TRBJ1-1; tentatively, D is TRBD1 (6 bases). The CDR3 totals 14 residues. V was shortened by 7 bases and J by 3 bases, with 15 bases between the two germline ends. Per germline, CDR1 PRHDT and CDR2 FYEKMQ (reference sequence).

In the case of this clonotype: At one boundary the junction diverges from the germline segment, which might be a read error. V is TRBV11-2 and J is TRBJ1-4; D unresolved. Germline loops: CDR1 SGHAT, CDR2 FQNNGV. This CDR3 spans 16 amino acids. The CDR3 bases are TGTGCCAGAAGCCTACTACCCGGCCCTAATAATGAAAAACTGTTTTTC. Translating gives CARSLLPGPNNEKLFF.

Worth noting for this clonotype: A clone one base away is much larger, so this may be a read error. The genes are TRBV20-1 and TRBJ2-7; D gene unclear. Germline V gene data show CDR1 as DFQATT and CDR2 as SNEGSKA (reference sequence). The length of the CDR3 is 13 residues. The CDR3, as DNA: TGCAGTGCTCGACTGGACGAGCCCTACGAGCGGTACTTC. This gives the protein CSARLDEPYERYF.

The rearrangement uses TRBV12-3 or TRBV12-4 and TRBJ2-2, with 7 bases lining up with TRBD1. This CDR3 has 15 amino acids. Germline trimming cut 6 bases from V and 12 bases from J; bases unmatched to any gene: 16. CDR3 sequence: CASSPAQGITRKLFF. For the CDR3, the DNA is TGTGCCAGCAGCCCGGCACAGGGGATCACCAGGAAGCTGTTTTTT.

Of note for this clonotype: The CDR3 ends on some other residue instead of the conserved phenylalanine or tryptophan, so this is likely a read error. The limits of the CDR3 on the DNA are not certain, so only TCRdb's listed CDR3 is given. This chain uses TRBV11-2 with TRBJ1-2; TRBD1, the table's D call, was not compared with the DNA. The CDR3 region is 13 residues in length, termini included. Per germline, CDR1 SGHAT and CDR2 FQNNGV. CDR3 region: CASSLRVGDGYSS.

The V call is TRBV6-1, the J call TRBJ2-4, with a weak D call TRBD2 (7 bases). The CDR3 is made up of 14 amino acids. Between the trimmed V and J ends, which lost 10 bases and 2 bases, there was a span of 15 bases. CDR1 is MNHNS, CDR2 SASEGT, per germline. The CDR3 reads CATIGGGTKNIQYF. As DNA, the CDR3 is TGTGCCACTATAGGGGGGGGGACCAAAAACATTCAGTACTTC.

The chain has TRBV11-2 and TRBJ2-3, with 14 bases matching TRBD2. The CDR3 is 21 residues long. Germline V gene lookup returns CDR1 SGHAT and CDR2 FQNNGV. CDR3 amino acids: CISTPLVWAWTSGRSTDTQYF. CDR3 in DNA: TGTATCAGCACTCCTTTAGTTTGGGCTTGGACTAGCGGGAGGAGCACAGATACGCAGTATTTT.

Sample share makes this clonotype medium-sized. The chain carries TRBV12-3 or TRBV12-4 and TRBJ1-5, with D unresolved. The CDR3 totals 14 residues. Trimming took off 2 bases at V and 3 bases at J, with 8 bases between the two ends. CDR3 loop: CASSLREDNQPQHF. The CDR3 DNA sequence: TGTGCCAGCAGTTTAAGGGAAGACAATCAGCCCCAGCATTTT.

The chain uses TRBV11-3 and TRBJ2-1; no clear D gene. There are 13 residues in the CDR3. Trimming took 3 bases from V and 11 from J, leaving 14 bases between them. Germline V lookup: CDR1 SGHNT, CDR2 YENEEA. The CDR3 region has the DNA TGTGCCAGCAGCTTCTCAGTTTATAATAAGCAGTTCTTC. Translated, it gives CASSFSVYNKQFF.

The DNA for the CDR3 is TGTGTCAGTAGCTTGAGCGGCAGTACCAACGAGCAGTACTTC. It encodes CVSSLSGSTNEQYF. The chain recombines TRBV11-2 with TRBJ2-7; weak D call: TRBD2 (5 bases). CDR1 is SGHAT, CDR2 FQNNGV, per germline. The CDR3 runs 14 residues.